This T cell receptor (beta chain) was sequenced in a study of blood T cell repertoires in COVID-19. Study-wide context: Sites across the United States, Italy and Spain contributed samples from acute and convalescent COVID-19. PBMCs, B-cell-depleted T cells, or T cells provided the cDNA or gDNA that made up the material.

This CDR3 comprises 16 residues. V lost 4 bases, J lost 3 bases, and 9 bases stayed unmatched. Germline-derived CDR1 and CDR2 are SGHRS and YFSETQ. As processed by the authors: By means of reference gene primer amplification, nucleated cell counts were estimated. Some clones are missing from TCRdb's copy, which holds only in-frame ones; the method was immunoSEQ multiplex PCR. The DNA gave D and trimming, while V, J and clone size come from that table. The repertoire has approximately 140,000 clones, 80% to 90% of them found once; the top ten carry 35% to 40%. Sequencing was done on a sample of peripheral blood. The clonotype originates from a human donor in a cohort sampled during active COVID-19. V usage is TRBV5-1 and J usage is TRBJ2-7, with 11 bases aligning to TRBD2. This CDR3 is CASSPMPSGGNYEQYF. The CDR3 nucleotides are TGCGCCAGCAGCCCTATGCCTAGCGGGGGGAACTACGAGCAGTACTTC. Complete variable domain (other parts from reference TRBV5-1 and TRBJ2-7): KAGVTQTPRYLIKTRGQQVTLSCSPISGHRSVSWYQQTPGQGLQFLFEYFSETQRNKGNFPGRFSGRQFSNSRSEMNVSTLELGDSALYLCASSPMPSGGNYEQYFGPGTRLTVT.